A selection of T cell receptor beta chains follows, all from one sample in a study of long-term antiretroviral therapy in people with HIV. Using immunoSEQ multiplex PCR, the repertoire was profiled, and TCRdb retains in-frame clones only, with some absent. The sample lists approximately 31,000 clones, approximately 97% occurring once. This specimen was unsorted PBMCs, taken 6.9 years after starting antiretroviral therapy. These receptors were obtained from a man younger than 40 with HIV. Each CDR3 is given with its conserved first and last residue.

15 TRBJ1-4 TRBV7-6 CASSLDMGTNEKLFF
17 TRBJ1-1 TRBV4-2 CASSQGGRGGVNTEAFF
14 TRBJ2-1 TRBV4-3 CASSQETRSYEQFF
11 TRBJ1-1 TRBV6-5 CASRKNTEAFF
15 TRBJ2-5 TRBV13 CASSPTLSDQETQYF
17 TRBJ2-5 TRBV11-2 CASCSRGLAGGSETQYF
14 TRBJ1-4 TRBV5-1 CASSLGGGGEKLFF
18 TRBJ2-2 TRBV7-2 CASSLGSGPGGKTGELFF
14 TRBJ1-1 TRBV27 CASSTLTASTEAFF
12 TRBJ1-1 TRBV7-6 CASSPNRGGAFF
17 TRBJ2-5 TRBV9 CASSVELAGTRQETQYF
16 TRBJ2-1 TRBV7-8 CASSSFWGVFYNEQFF
15 TRBJ2-1 TRBV19 CASAYRQGQYNEQFF
15 TRBJ2-3 TRBV7-9 CASSSTGGVADTQYF
15 TRBJ1-1 TRBV7-2 CASSVGQQGLSEAFF